These T cell receptor beta chains were read from a single sample in a study of CD8 T cells in Susac syndrome. TCRdb re-derived calls from the immunoSEQ multiplex PCR reads in MiXCR, one entry per CDR3 protein. The sample comprises 150,000 to 200,000 distinct CDR3 sequences, around 94% of which are singletons, and roughly 0.099% rests with the top ten. Material for sequencing was CD4+ T cells from PBMCs. Source of these receptors: a human donor with multiple sclerosis. CDR3s include the opening cysteine and the closing phenylalanine or tryptophan. The D gene is left open where the match is weak. The size of a clone is reported for some rows only, either as once, few or many, or as a class for expanded clones.

clone size	D gene	V gene	J gene	CDR3 protein	CDR3 DNA
NA	NA	TRBV9	TRBJ1-1	CASNTGWGTEAFF	TGTGCCAGCAATACAGGTTGGGGGACTGAAGCTTTCTTT
NA	NA	TRBV18	TRBJ2-4	CASSRKNIQYF	TGTGCCAGCTCCCGGAAAAACATTCAGTACTTC
NA	NA	TRBV7-9	TRBJ2-1	CASSSHYNEQFF	TGTGCCAGCAGCTCCCATTATAATGAGCAGTTCTTC
NA	NA	TRBV5-1	TRBJ2-5	CASSQGHYQETQYF	TGCGCCAGCAGCCAGGGACATTACCAAGAGACCCAGTACTTC
NA	NA	TRBV5-4	TRBJ2-5	CASSTPGQDQETQYF	TGTGCCAGCAGCACCCCGGGACAAGACCAAGAGACCCAGTACTTC
NA	NA	TRBV5-1	TRBJ1-1	CASSPYMNTEAFF	TGCGCCAGCAGTCCCTATATGAACACTGAAGCTTTCTTT
NA	NA	TRBV6-2/TRBV6-3	TRBJ2-1	CASSPPTHEQFF	TGTGCCAGCAGCCCACCAACGCATGAGCAGTTCTTC
NA	NA	TRBV30	TRBJ1-5	CAWSRQGDQPQHF	TGTGCCTGGAGTCGGCAAGGAGATCAGCCCCAGCATTTT
NA	TRBD2	TRBV25-1	TRBJ2-5	CASSGRLAGGETQYF	TGTGCCAGCAGTGGGAGACTAGCGGGAGGAGAGACCCAGTACTTC
NA	TRBD1	TRBV12-3/TRBV12-4	TRBJ1-4	CASSPNRGGNEKLFF	TGTGCCAGCAGCCCTAACAGGGGGGGTAATGAAAAACTGTTTTTT
NA	NA	TRBV12-3/TRBV12-4	TRBJ1-5	CASSQGWQPQHF	TGTGCCAGCAGTCAGGGTTGGCAGCCCCAGCATTTT
NA	NA	TRBV18	TRBJ2-1	CASSPSGWGNEQFF	TGTGCCAGCTCACCGTCGGGGTGGGGCAATGAGCAGTTCTTC
NA	NA	TRBV6-6	TRBJ1-2	CASSYSISFGYTF	TGTGCCAGCAGTTACTCGATTAGCTTCGGCTACACCTTC
NA	NA	TRBV13	TRBJ1-2	CASSFDIEGFNYGYTF	TGTGCCAGCAGCTTTGATATAGAGGGCTTTAACTATGGCTACACCTTC
few	TRBD2	TRBV7-9	TRBJ2-3	CASSQSGSTDTQYF	TGTGCCAGCAGCCAGAGCGGGAGTACAGATACGCAGTATTTT
NA	NA	TRBV15	TRBJ1-2	CATSREPLTHRGYTF	TGTGCCACCAGCAGAGAGCCCTTGACCCACCGGGGCTACACCTTC
NA	NA	TRBV25-1	TRBJ2-7	CASSEGQGGSYEQYF	TGTGCCAGCAGTGAAGGACAGGGAGGGTCCTACGAGCAGTACTTC
NA	TRBD1	TRBV6-2/TRBV6-3	TRBJ2-7	CASNDRVWSEQYF	TGTGCCAGCAACGACAGGGTTTGGAGCGAGCAGTACTTC
NA	NA	TRBV18	TRBJ2-2	CASSPLGELFF	TGTGCCAGCTCACCCCTCGGGGAGCTGTTTTTT
NA	TRBD1	TRBV20-1	TRBJ1-1	CSARVLRTGAENTEAFF	TGCAGTGCCAGGGTATTAAGGACAGGGGCAGAGAACACTGAAGCTTTCTTT
NA	NA	TRBV19	TRBJ2-3	CASSPANTDTQYF	TGTGCCAGTAGTCCGGCCAACACAGATACGCAGTATTTT
once	NA	TRBV27	TRBJ1-2	CASSLLGSGGYGYTF	TGTGCCAGCAGTTTATTGGGCAGTGGGGGATATGGCTACACCTTC
few	NA	TRBV11-2	TRBJ2-3	CASSLNTDTQYF	TGTGCCAGCAGCTTAAACACAGATACGCAGTATTTT
NA	NA	TRBV6-6	TRBJ2-1	CASSYRASMSDNEQFF	TGTGCCAGCAGTTACCGAGCTAGTATGTCGGACAATGAGCAGTTCTTC
NA	NA	TRBV27	TRBJ2-1	CASTKGGIAHYNEQFF	TGTGCCAGCACGAAAGGGGGTATCGCCCACTACAATGAGCAGTTCTTC
NA	TRBD1	TRBV5-1	TRBJ1-3	CASSAGTGEDTIYF	TGCGCCAGCAGCGCCGGGACAGGGGAGGACACCATATATTTT
NA	NA	TRBV3-1	TRBJ2-3	CASSQGRSDTQYF	TGTGCCAGCAGCCAAGGGAGATCAGATACGCAGTATTTT
NA	NA	TRBV28	TRBJ2-1	CASSGGTLEQFF	TGTGCCAGCAGTGGAGGGACCTTGGAGCAGTTCTTC
NA	NA	TRBV30	TRBJ1-1	CAWTGGTYTEAFF	TGTGCCTGGACCGGAGGGACCTACACTGAAGCTTTCTTT
NA	NA	TRBV29-1	TRBJ2-7	CSVLRGEQYF	TGCAGCGTTTTACGCGGGGAGCAGTACTTC
NA	NA	TRBV21-1	TRBJ2-2	CASSNLGHLKTGELFF	TGTGCCAGCAGCAACTTAGGGCACCTAAAGACAGGGGAGCTGTTTTTT
once	NA	TRBV5-1	TRBJ1-4	CASSPGGGTGNEKLFF	TGCGCCAGCAGCCCTGGTGGGGGGACGGGTAATGAAAAACTGTTTTTT
NA	TRBD2	TRBV11-2	TRBJ2-7	CASSLDRAGFYEQYF	TGTGCCAGCAGCTTAGATCGAGCGGGATTCTACGAGCAGTACTTC
NA	NA	TRBV14	TRBJ1-1	CASSQQGNTEAFF	TGTGCCAGCAGCCAACAGGGGAACACTGAAGCTTTCTTT
NA	NA	TRBV28	TRBJ2-7	CASWVRGAREQYF	TGTGCCAGCTGGGTTCGGGGGGCACGAGAGCAGTACTTC
NA	NA	TRBV7-3	TRBJ1-1	CASAGGPNTEAFF	TGTGCCAGCGCGGGGGGCCCGAACACTGAAGCTTTCTTT
NA	NA	TRBV6-2/TRBV6-3	TRBJ2-4	CASSYSGGLAKNIQYF	TGTGCCAGCAGTTACTCTGGCGGCCTAGCCAAAAACATTCAGTACTTC
NA	NA	TRBV3-1	TRBJ1-2	CASSRHGNGYTF	TGTGCCAGCAGCCGACACGGAAATGGCTACACCTTC
NA	NA	TRBV12-5	TRBJ2-5	CASGRDRLQETQYF	TGTGCTAGTGGTCGCGACAGGCTACAAGAGACCCAGTACTTC
NA	NA	TRBV5-6	TRBJ1-5	CASSRWGRNQPQHF	TGTGCCAGCAGCAGATGGGGGCGGAATCAGCCCCAGCATTTT
NA	TRBD1	TRBV5-1	TRBJ1-4	CASRDRGNEKLFF	TGCGCCAGCAGGGACAGGGGTAATGAAAAACTGTTTTTT
NA	NA	TRBV27	TRBJ2-6	CASSLGKGGGANVLTF	TGTGCCAGCAGTTTAGGGAAGGGGGGTGGGGCCAACGTCCTGACTTTC
NA	NA	TRBV7-9	TRBJ2-7	CASSLFEDSYEQYF	TGTGCCAGCAGCTTGTTCGAGGACTCCTACGAGCAGTACTTC
once	NA	TRBV6-2/TRBV6-3	TRBJ1-5	CASSIGRHSNQPQHF	TGTGCCAGCAGTATAGGAAGGCATAGCAATCAGCCCCAGCATTTT
once	NA	TRBV18	TRBJ2-7	CASSPPGREGEQYF	TGTGCCAGCTCACCACCGGGAAGGGAAGGCGAGCAGTACTTC
NA	NA	TRBV12-3/TRBV12-4	TRBJ1-4	CASSEDEKLFF	TGTGCCAGCAGCGAGGATGAAAAACTGTTTTTT
NA	TRBD1	TRBV10-3	TRBJ1-1	CAIRTQGARTEAFF	TGTGCCATCAGGACACAGGGGGCTAGAACTGAAGCTTTCTTT
NA	TRBD2	TRBV9	TRBJ2-2	CASSAFSGRVNTGELFF	TGTGCCAGCAGCGCCTTTAGCGGGAGGGTAAACACCGGGGAGCTGTTTTTT
NA	NA	TRBV5-6	TRBJ2-4	CASSPPGGFGAKNIQYF	TGTGCCAGCAGCCCCCCCGGAGGGTTTGGAGCCAAAAACATTCAGTACTTC
NA	NA	TRBV7-8	TRBJ1-5	CASSPYRVVSNQPQHF	TGTGCCAGCAGCCCTTACAGGGTAGTGAGCAATCAGCCCCAGCATTTT
NA	NA	TRBV6-2/TRBV6-3	TRBJ2-1	CASKPSPYNEQFF	TGTGCCAGCAAGCCTAGCCCCTACAATGAGCAGTTCTTC